Following are 10 T cell receptor beta chains from one sample sequenced in a study of cytomegalovirus exposure and HLA in healthy donors. The study ran its PCR with 60 Vbeta and 13 Jbeta primers. Generated by immunoSEQ multiplex PCR, the TCRdb table keeps only in-frame clones and is missing some. The sample has more than 110,000 clones, about 78% seen once. Sample: PBMCs. These receptors came from a male donor in good health and CMV-seronegative.

This clone appeared once. V usage is TRBV11-3 and J usage is TRBJ1-5, with TRBD1 identical over 7 bases. The CDR3 sequence is 18 residues long. CDR1 is SGHNT and CDR2 is YENEEA in the germline V gene. Trimming took 4 bases from V and 2 from J; bases not matched to a gene: 14. The CDR3 spells CASSSGSDRPHGNQPQHF. Written as DNA, the CDR3 is TGTGCCAGCAGCTCCGGATCGGACAGGCCGCACGGCAATCAGCCCCAGCATTTT. Looking up the rest from reference TRBV11-3 and TRBJ1-5 gives the full variable domain: EAGVVQSPRYKIIEKKQPVAFWCNPISGHNTLYWYLQNLGQGPELLIRYENEEAVDDSQLPKDRFSAERLKGVDSTLKIQPAELGDSAVYLCASSSGSDRPHGNQPQHFGDGTRLSIL.

This clone came up a few times. The rearrangement uses TRBV27 and TRBJ2-2, with D perhaps TRBD2 (6 bases). Germline-derived CDR1 and CDR2 are MNHEY and SMNVEV (reference sequence). CDR3 size: 14 residues. Deletions cut 6 bases from V and 9 bases from J, with 17 bases between. In DNA form, the CDR3 reads TGTGCCAGCAGACTGAAGGACTACTTTAGGGAGCTGTTTTTT. Translated: CASRLKDYFRELFF.

In nucleotides, the CDR3 is TGTGCCAGCAGCCAAGATCGACAGGACCCAACAGATACGCAGTATTTT. Amino acid sequence: CASSQDRQDPTDTQYF. The rearrangement joins TRBV4-2 to TRBJ2-3, with D maybe TRBD1 (6 bases). The V end was cut by 0 bases, the J end by 3 bases, with 13 bases between. This CDR3 region has 16 residues. From germline, CDR1 is LGHNA and CDR2 YNFKEQ.

The genes are TRBV9 and TRBJ2-1, with 14 bases that match TRBD2. Germline CDR1 SGDLS, CDR2 YYNGEE. Trimming removed 0 bases from V and 5 bases from J; junction bases left unmatched: 13. The CDR3 is made up of 20 amino acids. CDR3 nucleotide sequence: TGTGCCAGCAGCGTAGCGGTACCGGGACTAGCGGGAGTACGGGACAATGAGCAGTTCTTC. It specifies CASSVAVPGLAGVRDNEQFF.

The CDR3 sequence is CASSVRDRGPHQQETQYF. As DNA, the CDR3 is TGTGCCAGCAGCGTCCGGGACAGGGGGCCGCATCAGCAAGAGACCCAGTACTTC. The rearrangement joins TRBV9 to TRBJ2-5, with 12 bases lining up with TRBD1. Germline V CDR1 and CDR2: SGDLS, YYNGEE. The ends lost 2 bases at V and 2 bases at J; junction bases unmatched: 10. CDR3 size: 18 residues.

J is TRBJ2-1 and V is TRBV11-3, with 12 positions matching TRBD2. With V trimmed by 5 bases and J by 9 bases, 5 bases remained unmatched. CDR1 is SGHNT and CDR2 is YENEEA in the germline V gene. This CDR3 contains 14 residues. The CDR3 reads CASSRLAGEFEQFF. CDR3 sequence (DNA): TGTGCCAGCAGCAGACTAGCGGGAGAATTTGAGCAGTTCTTC.

The chain employs TRBV19 and TRBJ2-1; 14 bases are shared with TRBD2. CDR1 is LNHDA and CDR2 is SQIVND in the germline V gene (reference sequence). The CDR3 totals 16 residues. Unmatched junction bases numbered 6, after V lost 6 bases and J lost 5 bases. The CDR3 coding sequence is TGTGCCAGTAGAATTGGACTAGCGGGAGGACACAATGAGCAGTTCTTC. It encodes CASRIGLAGGHNEQFF.

The gene calls are TRBV5-3 and TRBJ1-3, with D unclear. TRBV5-3 is designated an ORF whose function remains uncertain. The CDR3 is 17 amino acids. V dropped 1 base and J dropped 0 bases, with 14 bases sitting between them. The CDR3 spells CARSLSPRISSGNTIYF. CDR3 sequence (DNA): TGTGCCAGAAGCTTGTCCCCCAGGATAAGCTCTGGAAACACCATATATTTT.

This rearrangement joins TRBV29-1 to TRBJ2-7; 9 bases map to TRBD2. In germline, CDR1 is SQVTM, CDR2 ANQGSEA. J lost 2 bases, V lost 6 bases, and 14 bases had no gene match. This CDR3 region has 16 residues. CDR3 sequence: CSVGGRGLAGTYEQYF. The CDR3 DNA reads as TGCAGCGTGGGGGGGAGGGGTCTAGCGGGGACCTACGAGCAGTACTTC.

The chain couples TRBV10-3 to TRBJ2-4; 11 nucleotides line up with TRBD1. Germline CDR1 and CDR2: ENHRY and SYGVKD. The CDR3 covers 17 residues. The J segment lost 0 bases and the V segment lost 2 bases, leaving 3 bases of the junction unmatched. The CDR3 protein is CAISEVGTGGAKNIQYF. The CDR3 nucleotides read TGTGCCATCAGTGAGGTGGGGACAGGGGGAGCCAAAAACATTCAGTACTTC.